This T cell receptor (beta chain) came from a study of blood T cells in healthy people across ages. Looking at the study overall: For every two T cells, template switching captured about one barcoded beta molecule. Broader study findings: Diversity was estimated from one million T cells, and these estimates were considered underestimates. Per million T cells, TCR beta diversity dropped about linearly as age rose.

Comment on this clonotype: What it binds is unknown.

The ends were cut back, 3 bases at V and 5 bases at J, with 22 bases in the middle. This CDR3 has 17 amino acids. In germline, CDR1 is WSHSY, CDR2 SAAADI. Sample donors were healthy Caucasian individuals that came from Russia, aged 6 to 90. It was with a sample-barcoded 5' primer and a J-beta primer mix that a second PCR of about 7 to 12 cycles was run. A single record per CDR3 protein comes from TCRdb applying MiXCR to the 5' RACE reads. Of about 1.4 million distinct CDR3 sequences in the sample, around 59% were seen once. Sequencing input: blood. The sequence was collected from a man younger than 35 in good health. This chain uses TRBV10-2 with TRBJ1-2; D gene unclear. CDR3 nucleotides: TGCGCCAGCAGTGAACTTCGGCAGGCCCTACCCCCGTATGGCTACACCTTC. Amino acids: CASSELRQALPPYGYTF.